The rows below give T cell receptor beta chains drawn from one sample of a study of T cell changes during pregnancy in multiple sclerosis. Clones were sequenced by immunoSEQ multiplex PCR, and TCRdb holds only the in-frame ones, with some missing. The sample lists around 71,000 clones, more than 80% occurring once. The sequencing here drew on peripheral blood, taken in the third trimester of pregnancy. The receptors were sampled from a female donor with multiple sclerosis, enrolled in a pregnancy study. Each CDR3 is given with its conserved first and last residue. The order of the fields is J gene, V gene, CDR3 protein.

J gene: TRBJ1-6
V gene: TRBV6-1
CDR3 protein: CASSAQGSNSPLHF

J gene: TRBJ2-3
V gene: TRBV19
CDR3 protein: CASSTRTSGNIDTQYF

J gene: TRBJ2-7
V gene: TRBV12-5
CDR3 protein: CARQDRAHEQYF

J gene: TRBJ1-2
V gene: TRBV25-1
CDR3 protein: CASIHRDGYTF

J gene: TRBJ1-1
V gene: TRBV30
CDR3 protein: CAWSVQGNTEAFF

J gene: TRBJ1-2
V gene: TRBV9
CDR3 protein: CASSVADRSYGYTF

J gene: TRBJ1-3
V gene: TRBV10-3
CDR3 protein: CAISSSGDSGNTIYF

J gene: TRBJ2-1
V gene: TRBV20-1
CDR3 protein: CSAGLMDEQFF

J gene: TRBJ2-2
V gene: TRBV5-6
CDR3 protein: CASSRTLGAGELFF

J gene: TRBJ2-2
V gene: TRBV14
CDR3 protein: CASSSWDREIGELFF

J gene: TRBJ1-1
V gene: TRBV9
CDR3 protein: CASSARQGTEAFF

J gene: TRBJ2-2
V gene: TRBV4-2
CDR3 protein: CASSHGTSGSLMGELFF

J gene: TRBJ2-7
V gene: TRBV6-5
CDR3 protein: CASSYSGNYEQYF

J gene: TRBJ1-6
V gene: TRBV5-6
CDR3 protein: CASSPTAEGSPLHF

J gene: TRBJ2-7
V gene: TRBV4-3
CDR3 protein: CASSQADRGSYEQYF

J gene: TRBJ2-3
V gene: TRBV12-5
CDR3 protein: CASGPRSSGTSTDTQYF

J gene: TRBJ1-3
V gene: TRBV2
CDR3 protein: CASSDRGDSGNTIYF

J gene: TRBJ1-2
V gene: TRBV5-1
CDR3 protein: CASTAGSPDLYGYTF

J gene: TRBJ1-1
V gene: TRBV13
CDR3 protein: CASSSHYRGNTEAFF

J gene: TRBJ2-6
V gene: TRBV10-3
CDR3 protein: CAINPGQGISGANVLTF

J gene: TRBJ2-7
V gene: TRBV5-1
CDR3 protein: CASRWTSNYEQYF

J gene: TRBJ2-7
V gene: TRBV28
CDR3 protein: CASSLGQVRQYF

J gene: TRBJ2-1
V gene: TRBV5-1
CDR3 protein: CASSFGGLAGVTYNEQFF

J gene: TRBJ2-3
V gene: TRBV5-6
CDR3 protein: CASSLGLAGVGDTQYF

J gene: TRBJ2-5
V gene: TRBV27
CDR3 protein: CASNNPAAGTQYF

J gene: TRBJ1-4
V gene: TRBV30
CDR3 protein: CAWSVRNEKLFF